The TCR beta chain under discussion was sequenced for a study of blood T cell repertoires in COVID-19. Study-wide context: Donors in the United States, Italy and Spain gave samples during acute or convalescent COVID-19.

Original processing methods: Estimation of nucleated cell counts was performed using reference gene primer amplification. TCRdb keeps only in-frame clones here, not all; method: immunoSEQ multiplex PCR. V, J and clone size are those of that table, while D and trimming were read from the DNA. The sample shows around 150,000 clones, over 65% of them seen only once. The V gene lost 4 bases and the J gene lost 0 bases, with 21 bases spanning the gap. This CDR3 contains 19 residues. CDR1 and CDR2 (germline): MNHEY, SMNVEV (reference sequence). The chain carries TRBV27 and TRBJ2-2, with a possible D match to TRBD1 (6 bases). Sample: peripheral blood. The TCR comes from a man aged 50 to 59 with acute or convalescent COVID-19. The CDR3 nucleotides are TGTGCCAGCAGTTCCGTCCCCCTGACAGGTCTATCGAACACCGGGGAGCTGTTTTTT. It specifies CASSSVPLTGLSNTGELFF.